This TCR beta chain derives from a study of blood T cell repertoires in COVID-19. Study background: T cells, B-cell-depleted T cells, or PBMCs provided the cDNA or gDNA that served as material.

The CDR3 extends over 15 amino acids. The V end was cut by 3 bases, the J end by 0 bases, with 12 bases between. Germline V gene sequence: CDR1 MGHRA, CDR2 YSYEKL. TCRdb's copy holds only in-frame clones and misses some; the assay was immunoSEQ multiplex PCR. The profile covers roughly 100,000 clones, with more than 75% appearing a single time and around a quarter taken by the ten largest. The rearrangement joins TRBV4-1 to TRBJ2-7; TRBD1 might be the D (5 bases). This sequence was found in a man aged 55 to 70 with acute or convalescent COVID-19. Sequencing was performed on peripheral blood. The CDR3 coding sequence is TGCGCCAGCAGCCAGCTGGGGCCGAGCTCCTACGAGCAGTACTTC. Translated, it gives CASSQLGPSSYEQYF.